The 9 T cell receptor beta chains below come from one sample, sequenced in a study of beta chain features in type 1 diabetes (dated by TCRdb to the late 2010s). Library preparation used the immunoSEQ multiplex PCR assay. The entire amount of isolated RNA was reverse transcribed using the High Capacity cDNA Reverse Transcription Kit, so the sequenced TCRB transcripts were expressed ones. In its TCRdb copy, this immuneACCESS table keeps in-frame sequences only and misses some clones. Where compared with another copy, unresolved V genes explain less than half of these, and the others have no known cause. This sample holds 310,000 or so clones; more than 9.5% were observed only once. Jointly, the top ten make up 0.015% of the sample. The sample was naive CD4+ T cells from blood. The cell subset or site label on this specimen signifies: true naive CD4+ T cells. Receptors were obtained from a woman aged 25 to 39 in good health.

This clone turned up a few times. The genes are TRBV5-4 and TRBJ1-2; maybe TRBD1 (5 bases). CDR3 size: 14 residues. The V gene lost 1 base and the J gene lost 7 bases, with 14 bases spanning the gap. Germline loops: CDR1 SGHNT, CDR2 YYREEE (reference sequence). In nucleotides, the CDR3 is TGTGCCAGCAGCTTGAGGCAACAGGTGTTTGGCTACACCTTC. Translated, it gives CASSLRQQVFGYTF.

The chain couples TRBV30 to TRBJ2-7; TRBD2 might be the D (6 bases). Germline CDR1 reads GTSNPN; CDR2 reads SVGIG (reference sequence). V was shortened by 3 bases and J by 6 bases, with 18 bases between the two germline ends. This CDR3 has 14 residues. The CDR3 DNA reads TGTGCCTGGAGGGGAGGCGATTACTCCAGCGAGCAGTACTTC. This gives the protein CAWRGGDYSSEQYF. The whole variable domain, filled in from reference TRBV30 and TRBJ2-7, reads SQTIHQWPATLVQPVGSPLSLECTVEGTSNPNLYWYRQAAGRGLQLLFYSVGIGQISSEVPQNLSASRPQDRQFILSSKKLLLSDSGFYLCAWRGGDYSSEQYFGPGTRLTVT.

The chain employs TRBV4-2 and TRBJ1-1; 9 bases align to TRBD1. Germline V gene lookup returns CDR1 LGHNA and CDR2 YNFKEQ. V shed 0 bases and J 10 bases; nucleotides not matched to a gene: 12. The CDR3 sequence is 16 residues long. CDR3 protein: CASSQDDLDRGNGAFF. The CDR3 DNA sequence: TGTGCCAGCAGCCAAGATGACCTTGACAGGGGGAACGGAGCTTTCTTT.

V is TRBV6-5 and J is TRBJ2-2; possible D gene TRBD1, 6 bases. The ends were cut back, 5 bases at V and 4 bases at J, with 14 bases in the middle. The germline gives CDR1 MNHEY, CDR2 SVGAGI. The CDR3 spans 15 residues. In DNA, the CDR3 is TGTGCCAGCAGTCCGGACAGATCGGGCACCGGGGAGCTGTTTTTT. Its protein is CASSPDRSGTGELFF.

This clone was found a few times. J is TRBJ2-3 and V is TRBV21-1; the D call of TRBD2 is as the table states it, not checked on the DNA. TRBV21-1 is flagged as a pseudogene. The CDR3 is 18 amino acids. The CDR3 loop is CASSKPGFSGRAGDTQYF. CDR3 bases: TGTGCCAGCAGCAAACCCGGTTTTAGCGGGAGGGCGGGAGATACGCAGTATTTT.

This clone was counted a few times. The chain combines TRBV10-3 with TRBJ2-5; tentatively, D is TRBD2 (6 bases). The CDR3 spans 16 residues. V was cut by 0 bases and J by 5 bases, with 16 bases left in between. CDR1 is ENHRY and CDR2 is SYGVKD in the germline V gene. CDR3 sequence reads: CAISESWREGMETQYF. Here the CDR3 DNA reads TGTGCCATCAGTGAGTCGTGGCGGGAAGGGATGGAGACCCAGTACTTC.

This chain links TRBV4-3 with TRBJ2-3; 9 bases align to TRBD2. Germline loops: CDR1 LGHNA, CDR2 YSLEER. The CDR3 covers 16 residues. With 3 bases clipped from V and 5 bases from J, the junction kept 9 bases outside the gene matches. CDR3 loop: CASSQLAGGPVDTQYF. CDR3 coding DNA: TGCGCCAGCAGCCAGCTGGCGGGAGGGCCCGTAGATACGCAGTATTTT.

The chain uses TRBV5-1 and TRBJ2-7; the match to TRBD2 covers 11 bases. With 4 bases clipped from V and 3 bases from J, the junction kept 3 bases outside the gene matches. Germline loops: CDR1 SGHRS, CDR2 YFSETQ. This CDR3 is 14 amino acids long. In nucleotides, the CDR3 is TGCGCCAGCAGCCGAGGGACTAGCGGCTACGAGCAGTACTTC. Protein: CASSRGTSGYEQYF.

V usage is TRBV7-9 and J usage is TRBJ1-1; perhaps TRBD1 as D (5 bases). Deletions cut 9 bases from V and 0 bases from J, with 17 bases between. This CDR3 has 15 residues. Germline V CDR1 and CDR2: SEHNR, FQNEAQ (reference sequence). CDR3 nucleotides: TGTGCCAGTATGACAACCGACAGATTGAACACTGAAGCTTTCTTT. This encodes CASMTTDRLNTEAFF.